This TCR beta chain was documented in a study of blood T cells in healthy people across ages (dated by TCRdb to the mid-2010s). Regarding the complete study: In model experiments, template switching captured about one uniquely barcoded TCR beta cDNA molecule for every two T cells. Two additional independent replicas of 1 million unique cDNA reads from the same blood draw were analyzed for two donors (one aged 18 to 29 and one aged 80 or older). To track age-related changes in TCR beta repertoire diversity, the study relied on deep sequencing normalized with unique cDNA molecular identifiers. The donors were split into four age groups: young (average around 15 years), middle-aged (over 35), aged (roughly 68) and long-lived (approximately 89). To avoid experimental bias, donors of different ages were distributed randomly across sequencing lanes. Broad study findings and their caveats: Compared with the aged group, the long-lived group had more naive CD4+ T cells, fewer expanded clones and increased TCR diversity, a pattern suggesting age selection. Estimates of total diversity based on one million sequenced T cells were considered lower bounds and underestimates. The percentage of naive T cells measured by flow cytometry correlated strongly with observed TCR beta diversity. Because the CMV infection status of the donors was unknown, age-related changes in expanded clonotypes may potentially have been confounded. Observed TCR beta diversity per million T cells fell roughly linearly with age, and a significant reduction was already apparent by age roughly 40. Conclusive comparison of naive and antigen-experienced compartments was prevented by the profiling of bulk unsorted PBMCs.

The table lists this clonotype with many counts. There is no known antigen for this receptor. Base qualities are not provided; no much larger clone lies one nucleotide away. The protocol used for the library was 5' RACE. A second roughly 6 to 12 cycle PCR used a sample-barcoded 5' primer and a J-beta primer mix. A template-switch 5' adaptor carrying 12 random nucleotides introduced a unique molecular identifier onto each TCR beta cDNA molecule. At least 2.5 million CDR3-containing paired-end reads were obtained from each sample. First-strand cDNA synthesis was performed from all RNA using the Mint cDNA synthesis kit, with priming by a TRBC-specific oligonucleotide. After uracil-DNA glycosylase treatment, a first 18-cycle PCR used universal primers M1SS and BC2_uni_R on all cDNA. Turning to the authors' computational methods: Normalization of each sample was performed by random selection of 1 million high-quality reads, each carrying a distinct molecular identifier. Instead of being binned into consensus sequences, reads that shared molecular identifiers were thrown out. MiTCR, set to a Q25 quality threshold and the strictest error-elimination algorithm, was used for CDR3 identification, clonotype clustering and error correction. A nonparametric unseen species model with Euler transformation was used to estimate lower-bound total TCR beta diversity. The raw public data were reprocessed by TCRdb itself: fastp quality trimming at Q25, MiXCR clonotype calling, in-frame beta chains only. Identical CDR3 protein sequences are pooled into one entry, listed with their most common genes and DNA. What appears here as the V and J calls and clone size reflects TCRdb's work, not the paper's. The sample table holds fewer than 2 million distinct CDR3 sequences, of which around 42% were seen once. The top ten constitute roughly 24% of the sample.

The 39 donors, aged roughly 6 to 95 years, were systemically healthy Caucasian individuals from Russia. Each donor gave about 9.7 milliliters of peripheral blood, drawn into EDTA-treated Vacutainer tubes. Ficoll-Paque density-gradient centrifugation was used to isolate PBMCs, with at least 6.5 million obtained per sample. Trizol reagent was used to extract total RNA from the PBMCs, yielding at least 6 micrograms per sample. Naive CD45RAhigh/CD27high T cell percentages were measured by flow cytometry on a PBMC aliquot from every donor. Sequencing used blood. This clonotype was obtained from a human donor in good health.

The CDR3 in this case is CASSPGQGNSPLHF. The base sequence is TGTGCCAGCAGTCCGGGACAGGGAAATTCACCCCTCCACTTT. The V and J segments used are TRBV12-3 or TRBV12-4 and TRBJ1-6; 9 junctional bases match TRBD1. Clipping removes 5 bases from V and 7 bases from J, with 3 as the unmatched junction base count. The CDR3 runs 14 amino acids, cysteine and phenylalanine included. The entry retains the CDR3 DNA only, 42 bases that are in frame from base 1.